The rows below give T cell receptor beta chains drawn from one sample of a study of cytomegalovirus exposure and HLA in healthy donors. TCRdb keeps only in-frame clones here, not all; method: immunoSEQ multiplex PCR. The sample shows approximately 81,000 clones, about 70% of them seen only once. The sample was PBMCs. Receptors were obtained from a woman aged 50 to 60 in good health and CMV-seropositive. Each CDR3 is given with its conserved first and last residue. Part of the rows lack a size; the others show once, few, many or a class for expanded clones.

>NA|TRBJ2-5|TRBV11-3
CASSPRLSAQETQYF
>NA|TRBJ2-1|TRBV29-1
CSILVGTSGYNEQFF
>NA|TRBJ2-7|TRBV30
CAWSSRLNEQYF
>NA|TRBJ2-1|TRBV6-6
CASSYTSGSRPGEQFF
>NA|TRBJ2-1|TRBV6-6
CASSPDSDNEQFF
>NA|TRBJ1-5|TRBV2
CASGQGVSGPQHF
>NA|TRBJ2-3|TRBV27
CASSRRDRADTQYF
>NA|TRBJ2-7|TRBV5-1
CASSPGTGGHEQYF
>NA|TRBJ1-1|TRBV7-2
CASSTRTGAPNTEAFF
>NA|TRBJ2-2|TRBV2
CASSEEAPIAGELFF
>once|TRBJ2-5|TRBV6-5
CASGREGAFWETQYF
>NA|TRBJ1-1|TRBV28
CASRLRPRRAFF
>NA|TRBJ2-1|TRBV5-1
CASSFSNEQFF
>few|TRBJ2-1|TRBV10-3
CAISEGTSGILGDEQFF
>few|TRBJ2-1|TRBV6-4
CASSEEQASVNEQFF
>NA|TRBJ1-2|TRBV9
CASSVAPQDSYGYTF
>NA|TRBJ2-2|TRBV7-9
CASSLPPGLAGVGGELFF
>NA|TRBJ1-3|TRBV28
CASGLTAGNTIYF
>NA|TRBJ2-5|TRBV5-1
CASVPGLAGRETQYF
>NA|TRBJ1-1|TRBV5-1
CASSTEGIVNTEAFF
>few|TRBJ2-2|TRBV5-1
CASSQAKTGGNSGELFF
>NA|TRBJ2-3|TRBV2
CASSEDWATQYF
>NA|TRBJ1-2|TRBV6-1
CASTQRQRNYGYTF
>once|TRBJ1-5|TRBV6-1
CASFTGNSNQPQHF
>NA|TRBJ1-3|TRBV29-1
CSVLHGTGNTIYF
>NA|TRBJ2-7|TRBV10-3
CAIGGVQPGEQYF
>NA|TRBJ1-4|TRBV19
CASSMYGNEKLFF